One and the same sample provided the 15 T cell receptor beta chains below, sequenced in a study of CD8 T cells in cerebrospinal fluid in Alzheimer's disease. TCRdb re-analyzed the 10x single-cell sequencing reads; it lists each CDR3 protein once, without DNA. Its listing shows about 1,000 distinct CDR3 sequences. The sequencing input was cerebrospinal fluid. The receptors here all came from a human donor in good health.

This clonotype is classed as medium-sized by frequency. The chain uses TRBV5-6 and TRBJ2-7; no DNA is available, so the TRBD1 call from TCRdb remains unchecked. CDR1 SGHDT and CDR2 YYEEEE come from the germline V gene. This CDR3 is 16 amino acids long. The CDR3 sequence: CASSFGGTVSSYEQYF.

By frequency, this clonotype registers large. This chain links TRBV3-1 with TRBJ2-2; TCRdb gives TRBD1 as the D gene, but with no DNA this cannot be confirmed. The CDR3 is 15 amino acids. Germline CDR1 reads LGHDT; CDR2 reads YNNKEL (reference sequence). CDR3 sequence: CASSQRTGRHGELFF.

The V gene is TRBV7-9, the J gene TRBJ1-2. Germline V gives CDR1 SEHNR, CDR2 FQNEAQ (reference sequence). The CDR3 is made up of 11 amino acids. CDR3: CASSLAYGYTF.

Frequency places this clonotype as medium-sized. The chain couples TRBV6-1 to TRBJ2-7. The CDR3 is made up of 11 amino acids. Germline CDR1 MNHNS, CDR2 SASEGT. The CDR3 loop reads CASSVGTEQYF.

This clonotype is medium-sized by frequency. The gene calls are TRBV6-2 or TRBV6-3 and TRBJ1-2; without DNA, the TCRdb call of TRBD1 cannot be checked. CDR1 and CDR2 (germline): MNHEY, SVGEGT. The CDR3 runs 13 residues. The CDR3 reads CASAGQMTYGYTF.

This clonotype is identified as medium-sized (0.01 to 0.1%) from frequency. The gene calls are TRBV28 and TRBJ2-7; TCRdb outputs TRBD1, but without DNA this stays unchecked. CDR1 and CDR2 (germline): MDHEN, SYDVKM. There are 15 residues in the CDR3. CDR3 sequence: CASSMGGAGRHEQYF.

In terms of frequency, this clonotype is hyperexpanded (1% or more). V is TRBV28 and J is TRBJ1-1. Per germline, CDR1 MDHEN and CDR2 SYDVKM. This CDR3 has 11 residues. The CDR3 sequence: CASTGNTEAFF.

This clonotype is identified as medium-sized from frequency. The chain carries TRBV20-1 and TRBJ1-5. Germline values: CDR1 DFQATT, CDR2 SNEGSKA (reference sequence). This CDR3 has 14 amino acids. The CDR3 region is CSASVEGGDQPQHF.

This clonotype shows up as medium-sized by frequency. The gene calls are TRBV6-5 and TRBJ2-3; TCRdb calls TRBD2, which cannot be checked without DNA. The germline CDR1 and CDR2 sequences are MNHEY and SVGAGI. The CDR3 contains 15 residues. CDR3 region: CASSPLAGGAGTQYF.

This clonotype counts as medium-sized (0.01 to 0.1%) by frequency. The chain is built from TRBV5-1 and TRBJ1-5. Germline CDR1 reads SGHRS; CDR2 reads YFSETQ. The CDR3 extends over 14 amino acids. The CDR3 region is CASSLGGFNQPQHF. Based on the CDR3 plus reference TRBV5-1 and TRBJ1-5, the full variable domain is KAGVTQTPRYLIKTRGQQVTLSCSPISGHRSVSWYQQTPGQGLQFLFEYFSETQRNKGNFPGRFSGRQFSNSRSEMNVSTLELGDSALYLCASSLGGFNQPQHFGDGTRLSIL.

This clonotype registers medium-sized (0.01 to 0.1%) by frequency. This rearrangement joins TRBV9 to TRBJ2-3; TCRdb's D call, TRBD1, is unchecked because there is no DNA. Germline assignment: CDR1 SGDLS and CDR2 YYNGEE. This CDR3 has 15 residues. The chain's CDR3 is CASTLGGTTADTQYF.

Considering frequency, this clonotype is medium-sized. The gene calls are TRBV5-1 and TRBJ2-7; the TCRdb D gene call, TRBD1, has no DNA to confirm it. CDR3 size: 14 residues. The germline V gene encodes CDR1 SGHRS and CDR2 YFSETQ. The CDR3 here is CASSPGTVMYEQYF. Full variable domain (outside the CDR3, taken from reference TRBV5-1 and TRBJ2-7): KAGVTQTPRYLIKTRGQQVTLSCSPISGHRSVSWYQQTPGQGLQFLFEYFSETQRNKGNFPGRFSGRQFSNSRSEMNVSTLELGDSALYLCASSPGTVMYEQYFGPGTRLTVT.

This clonotype ranks as large (0.1 to 1%) in terms of frequency. CDR3 sequence reads: CASSQDSQPYEQYF. The gene calls are TRBV4-1 and TRBJ2-7. This CDR3 has 14 residues. Germline values: CDR1 MGHRA, CDR2 YSYEKL.

This clonotype is medium-sized by frequency. The chain uses TRBV20-1 and TRBJ2-1. There are 13 residues in the CDR3. The V gene's germline CDR1 is DFQATT and CDR2 SNEGSKA (reference sequence). This CDR3 is CSARESSYNEQFF.

This clonotype is labeled medium-sized based on frequency. The chain recombines TRBV7-3 with TRBJ2-1. This CDR3 contains 14 residues. Germline V gene data show CDR1 as SGHTA and CDR2 as FQGTGA. CDR3 sequence reads: CASSLTSRNNEQFF.